This T cell receptor beta chain was documented in a study of immune characterization of retroperitoneal liposarcoma. Losses at the gene ends were 5 bases for V and 10 bases for J; bases not matched to a gene: 17. CDR1 SGHVT and CDR2 SQSDAQ come from the germline V gene. The CDR3 length is 16 residues. From the PCR reads, TCRdb called clonotypes with MiXCR, one entry per CDR3 protein. The table records around 13,000 distinct CDR3 sequences, about half of them present only once. The clonotype originates from a female donor with retroperitoneal liposarcoma. The sequencing sample was made of tumor tissue. This chain links TRBV7-4 with TRBJ2-1; 7 nucleotides match TRBD1. This CDR3 reads CASSPLSTGTAYEQFF. The CDR3 nucleotides are TGTGCCAGCAGCCCGTTATCGACAGGGACCGCCTACGAGCAGTTCTTC.